The rows below give T cell receptor beta chains drawn from one sample of a study of glioma-infiltrating T cells after dendritic cell vaccination. Some clones are missing from TCRdb's copy, which holds only in-frame ones; the method was immunoSEQ multiplex PCR. Among under 130,000 clones listed, roughly four fifths were seen once. The source material was blood, sampled before dendritic cell vaccination. Every receptor here comes from a human donor with glioblastoma. The CDR3 runs from the conserved cysteine through the conserved F or W. The D gene is left open where the match is weak. Some rows have no size entry. The others give once, few or many, or a class for an expanded clone.

TRBJ2-7 - - TRBV19 TGTGCCAGTAGTATAGGATTACTTATCTACGAGCAGTACTTC CASSIGLLIYEQYF
TRBJ2-7 - TRBD2 TRBV7-2 TGTGCCAGCAGCTTAACTCGGACTAGCGGACCCCAGTACTTC CASSLTRTSGPQYF
TRBJ1-1 - - TRBV7-6 TGTGCCAGCAGCTTAGGAAGGGGAGGCAGTTCCACTGAAGCTTTCTTT CASSLGRGGSSTEAFF
TRBJ1-2 - - TRBV15 TGTGCCACCAGCAGAGATATCAGGGGTTATGGCTACACCTTC CATSRDIRGYGYTF
TRBJ2-5 once - TRBV2 TGTGCCAGCTCCTTCGCTACAGGAGCTCAAGAGACCCAGTACTTC CASSFATGAQETQYF
TRBJ2-3 - - TRBV7-8 TGTGCCAGCAGTCCAGTAAGAATCCGATCTTCGGATACGCAGTATTTT CASSPVRIRSSDTQYF
TRBJ1-1 - TRBD1 TRBV19 TGTGCCAGTAGGAGGTCCGGGACAGGGGGCGCGGGCCCTGAAGCTTTCTTT CASRRSGTGGAGPEAFF
TRBJ2-1 once TRBD2 TRBV7-3 TGTGCCAGCAGGTTGACTAGCGGGGGGGCCAATGAGCAGTTCTTC CASRLTSGGANEQFF
TRBJ1-4 - - TRBV5-1 TGCGCCAGCAGCTTGGATACAACTAATGAAAAACTGTTTTTT CASSLDTTNEKLFF
TRBJ1-2 - - TRBV7-8 TGTGCCAGCAGCTTAGCTGCAGGGGTTTATGGCTACACCTTC CASSLAAGVYGYTF
TRBJ2-7 - TRBD2 TRBV6-1 TGTGCCAGCACCCTCCGGGGGGTCACCTACGAGCAGTACTTC CASTLRGVTYEQYF
TRBJ1-2 - - TRBV6-5 TGTGCCAGCAGTTACTCTTACAGGGCTGATGGCTACACCTTC CASSYSYRADGYTF
TRBJ1-4 few TRBD1 TRBV10-3 TGTGCCATCAGTGACGGACAGGGGCAATCTAGCGTCATTGAAAAACTGTTTTTT CAISDGQGQSSVIEKLFF
TRBJ2-7 once TRBD2 TRBV7-2 TGTGCCAGCAGCTTAGCGGCTAGCGGGGGGGCCCGGGGCTACGAGCAGTACTTC CASSLAASGGARGYEQYF
TRBJ2-7 - TRBD1 TRBV7-6 TGTGCCAGCAGCTTAGAGGGGACAGGGAACTACGAGCAGTACTTC CASSLEGTGNYEQYF
TRBJ1-5 - - TRBV10-3 TGTGCCATCAGTGAGTCGGGGGGGGACCGAAATCAGCCCCAGCATTTT CAISESGGDRNQPQHF
TRBJ2-3 - TRBD2 TRBV9 TGTGCCAGCAGCGCGGGGGGGTTCACAGATACGCAGTATTTT CASSAGGFTDTQYF
TRBJ1-5 - - TRBV2 TGTGCCAGCAGTGTACTGCGAGGGAGCAATCAGCCCCAGCATTTT CASSVLRGSNQPQHF
TRBJ1-1 - TRBD1 TRBV11-2 TGTGCCAGCAGCTCCCACGACAGGGTAACTGAAGCTTTCTTT CASSSHDRVTEAFF
TRBJ1-1 - TRBD1 TRBV4-1 TGCGCCAGCAGCCAAGAACCGGTGGGCAGGGGGGTCACTGAAGCTTTCTTT CASSQEPVGRGVTEAFF
TRBJ1-6 - - TRBV19 TGTGCCAATAGTATAGTCCAGGGGAATAATTCACCCCTCCACTTT CANSIVQGNNSPLHF
TRBJ1-1 - - TRBV27 TGTGCCAGCAGTGGGGGCGTCACTGAAGCTTTCTTT CASSGGVTEAFF
TRBJ1-6 many - TRBV5-4 TGTGCCAGCAGCCTACCCTATTCACCCCTCCACTTT CASSLPYSPLHF
TRBJ2-7 - TRBD2 TRBV7-9 TGTGCCAGCAGCCCGACTAGCGGGGGGGCTGGCGAGCAGTACTTC CASSPTSGGAGEQYF
TRBJ1-5 - - TRBV28 TGTGCCAGCAGTTTAGGCGGGCAAAGCACTCAGCCCCAGCATTTT CASSLGGQSTQPQHF
TRBJ1-4 once TRBD1 TRBV25-1 TGTGCCAGCAGTGATTACAGGGGGGCAACTAATGAAAAACTGTTTTTT CASSDYRGATNEKLFF
TRBJ2-3 - - TRBV14 TGTGCCAGCAGCCAAGCGGGTTCCCCAGATACGCAGTATTTT CASSQAGSPDTQYF
TRBJ2-3 - - TRBV25-1 TGTGCCAGCAGTGGAGCTCCCACAGATACGCAGTATTTT CASSGAPTDTQYF
TRBJ2-4 - TRBD2 TRBV10-3 TGTGCCATCAGTGTCGGGCTAGCGGGGGGGTCCCGGGCCAAAAACATTCAGTACTTC CAISVGLAGGSRAKNIQYF
TRBJ2-5 - TRBD1 TRBV2 TGTGCCTCCTGTTGGGACAGGGGTCAAGAGACCCAGTACTTC CASCWDRGQETQYF
TRBJ2-3 - - TRBV11-2 TGTGCCAGCAGCTCAACAAGGGGTGTATCAGATACGCAGTATTTT CASSSTRGVSDTQYF
TRBJ1-1 - TRBD1 TRBV5-4 TGTGCCAGCAGCTCGGTCTTTGGACAGGGTGGGACTGAAGCTTTCTTT CASSSVFGQGGTEAFF
TRBJ2-5 - - TRBV7-2 TGTGCCAGCAGCTTACGAAGCGGACAAGAGACCCAGTACTTC CASSLRSGQETQYF
TRBJ1-3 - - TRBV6-6 TGTGCCAGCAGTTCTAGGGGGGGCGGAAACACCATATATTTT CASSSRGGGNTIYF
TRBJ1-1 - TRBD1 TRBV30 TGTGCCTGGAGCCTCGCGACAGGGGGGACTGAAGCTTTCTTT CAWSLATGGTEAFF
TRBJ1-5 - TRBD1 TRBV7-2 TGTGCCAGCAGCTTAGGACGCAGGGGGAGCAATCAGCCCCAGCATTTT CASSLGRRGSNQPQHF
TRBJ2-1 few TRBD1 TRBV4-1 TGCGCCAGCAGCCAAGCAGGGACAGTCTCCTACAATGAGCAGTTCTTC CASSQAGTVSYNEQFF
TRBJ1-2 - - TRBV19 TGTGCCAGTAGTAACTTGCAGGCCATAGATTCGATCTATGGCTACACCTTC CASSNLQAIDSIYGYTF
TRBJ2-1 many - TRBV6-1 TGTGCCAGCAGTGAAGTTAACTGGAGAGGCTACAATGAGCAGTTCTTC CASSEVNWRGYNEQFF
TRBJ2-7 - - TRBV19 TGTGCCAGTAGTATAGCGGACAAGAACTACGAGCAGTACTTC CASSIADKNYEQYF
TRBJ1-1 once - TRBV6-1 TGTGCCGCCCAGTCTGGGCAGAACACTGAAGCTTTCTTT CAAQSGQNTEAFF
TRBJ1-3 - - TRBV7-2 TGTGCCAGCACGATCTGGAGCTCTGGAAACACCATATATTTT CASTIWSSGNTIYF
TRBJ2-1 - - TRBV7-2 TGTGCCAGCAGCTTAGAGGTAGCGTGGGTTGAGCAGTTCTTC CASSLEVAWVEQFF
TRBJ2-1 - - TRBV6-1 TGTGCCAGCAGTGAAGCGAACGGTGGGCAGTTCTTC CASSEANGGQFF
TRBJ2-1 - - TRBV10-3 TGTGCCATCAGCCTCGGACAGATAAATGAGCAGTTCTTC CAISLGQINEQFF
TRBJ1-5 few - TRBV4-1 TGCGCCAGCAGCCAAGATATAACAGGGAATCAGCCCCAGCATTTT CASSQDITGNQPQHF
TRBJ1-6 - - TRBV7-9 TGTGCCAGCAGCTTAGGGGGGCTGGTTAATTCACCCCTCCACTTT CASSLGGLVNSPLHF
TRBJ2-7 - - TRBV19 TGTGCCAGTAGTATAGGAAGAGGCTCGATTACCTACGAGCAGTACTTC CASSIGRGSITYEQYF
TRBJ1-3 - TRBD1 TRBV7-6 TGTGCCAGCAGCTTAGGACAGGGCCGCTCTGGAAACACCATATATTTT CASSLGQGRSGNTIYF
TRBJ1-4 - - TRBV18 TGTGCCAGCTCACAAACGGTGTTGCGACAGGCAAATGAAAAACTGTTTTTT CASSQTVLRQANEKLFF
TRBJ1-1 - - TRBV4-1 TGCGCCAGCAGCCAAGTGCAGGCAGGGCTTCGCCTTAACACTGAAGCTTTCTTT CASSQVQAGLRLNTEAFF
TRBJ1-1 - - TRBV11-2 TGTGCCAGCAGCTTAGGCGGTGTGGGCACTGAAGCTTTCTTT CASSLGGVGTEAFF
TRBJ2-5 - - TRBV21-1 TGTGCCAGCAGCAAAGATGGGAGAGAGACCCAGTACTTC CASSKDGRETQYF
TRBJ1-6 - - TRBV4-3 TGCGCCAGCAGCCAAGATCGGGTGGGGCGCGGAAAAAATTCACCCCTCCACTTT CASSQDRVGRGKNSPLHF